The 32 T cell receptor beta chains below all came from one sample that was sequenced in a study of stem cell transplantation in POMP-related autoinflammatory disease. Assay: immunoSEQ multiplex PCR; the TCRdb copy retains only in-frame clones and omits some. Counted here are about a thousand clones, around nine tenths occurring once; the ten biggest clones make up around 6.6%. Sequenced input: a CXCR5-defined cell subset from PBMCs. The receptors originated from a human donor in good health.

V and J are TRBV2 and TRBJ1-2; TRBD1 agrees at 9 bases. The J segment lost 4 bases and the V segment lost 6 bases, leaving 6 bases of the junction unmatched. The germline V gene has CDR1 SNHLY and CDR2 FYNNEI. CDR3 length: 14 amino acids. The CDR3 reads CASSPGTGSYGYTF. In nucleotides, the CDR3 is TGTGCCAGCAGCCCCGGGACAGGGTCCTATGGCTACACCTTC.

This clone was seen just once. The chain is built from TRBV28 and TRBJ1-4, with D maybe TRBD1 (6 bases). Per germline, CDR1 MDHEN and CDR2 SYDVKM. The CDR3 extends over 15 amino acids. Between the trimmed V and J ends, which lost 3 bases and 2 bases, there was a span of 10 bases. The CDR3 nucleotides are TGTGCCAGCAGTTTGTTGGGGGCTACTAATGAAAAACTGTTTTTT. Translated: CASSLLGATNEKLFF.

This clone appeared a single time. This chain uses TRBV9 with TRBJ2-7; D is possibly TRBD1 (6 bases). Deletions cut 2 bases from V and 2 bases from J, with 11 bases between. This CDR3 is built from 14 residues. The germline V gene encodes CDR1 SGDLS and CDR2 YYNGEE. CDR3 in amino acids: CASSVTGNTYEQYF. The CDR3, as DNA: TGTGCCAGCAGCGTCACAGGGAATACCTACGAGCAGTACTTC. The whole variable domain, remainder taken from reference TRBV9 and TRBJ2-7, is DSGVTQTPKHLITATGQRVTLRCSPRSGDLSVYWYQQSLDQGLQFLIQYYNGEERAKGNILERFSAQQFPDLHSELNLSSLELGDSALYFCASSVTGNTYEQYFGPGTRLTVT.

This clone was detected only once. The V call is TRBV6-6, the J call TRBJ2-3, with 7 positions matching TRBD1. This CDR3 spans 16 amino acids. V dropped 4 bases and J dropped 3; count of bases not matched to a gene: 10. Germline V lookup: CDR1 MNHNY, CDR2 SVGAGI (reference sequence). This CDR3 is CASSSARGGATDTQYF. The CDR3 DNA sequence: TGTGCCAGCAGTTCTGCGAGAGGGGGCGCGACAGATACGCAGTATTTT.

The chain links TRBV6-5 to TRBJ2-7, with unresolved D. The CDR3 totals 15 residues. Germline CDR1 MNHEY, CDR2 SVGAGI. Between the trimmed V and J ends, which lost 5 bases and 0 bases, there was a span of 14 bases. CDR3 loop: CASSPTLKSSYEQYF. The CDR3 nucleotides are TGTGCCAGCAGTCCGACCCTGAAGAGCTCCTACGAGCAGTACTTC.

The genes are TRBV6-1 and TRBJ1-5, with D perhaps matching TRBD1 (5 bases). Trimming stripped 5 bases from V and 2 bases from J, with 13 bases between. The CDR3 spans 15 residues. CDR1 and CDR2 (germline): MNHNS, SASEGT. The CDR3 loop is CASSRRWDGNQPQHF. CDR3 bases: TGTGCCAGCAGTCGCCGGTGGGACGGCAATCAGCCCCAGCATTTT.

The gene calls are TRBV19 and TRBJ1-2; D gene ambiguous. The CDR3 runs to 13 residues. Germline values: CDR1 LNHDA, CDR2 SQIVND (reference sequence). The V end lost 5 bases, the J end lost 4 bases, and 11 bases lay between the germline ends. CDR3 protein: CASSALDPYGYTF. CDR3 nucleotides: TGTGCCAGTAGTGCCCTGGATCCCTATGGCTACACCTTC.

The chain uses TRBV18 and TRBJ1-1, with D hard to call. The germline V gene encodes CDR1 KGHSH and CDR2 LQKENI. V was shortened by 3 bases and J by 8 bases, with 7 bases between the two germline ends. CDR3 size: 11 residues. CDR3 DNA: TGTGCCAGCTCACCCCTCGAAGAAGCTTTCTTT. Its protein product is CASSPLEEAFF.

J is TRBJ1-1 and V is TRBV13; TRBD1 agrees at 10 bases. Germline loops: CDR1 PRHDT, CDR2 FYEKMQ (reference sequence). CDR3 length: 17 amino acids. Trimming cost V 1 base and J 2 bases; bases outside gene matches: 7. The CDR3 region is CASSLVPGQGSNTEAFF. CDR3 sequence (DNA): TGTGCCAGCAGCTTAGTCCCGGGACAGGGGTCAAACACTGAAGCTTTCTTT. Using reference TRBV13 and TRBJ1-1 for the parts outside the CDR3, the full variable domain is AAGVIQSPRHLIKEKRETATLKCYPIPRHDTVYWYQQGPGQDPQFLISFYEKMQSDKGSIPDRFSAQQFSDYHSELNMSSLELGDSALYFCASSLVPGQGSNTEAFFGQGTRLTVV.

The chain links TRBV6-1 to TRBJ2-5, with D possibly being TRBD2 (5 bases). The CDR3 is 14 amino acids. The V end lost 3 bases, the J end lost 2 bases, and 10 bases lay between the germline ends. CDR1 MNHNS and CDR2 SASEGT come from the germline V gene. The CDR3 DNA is TGTGCCAGCAGTGAGATACTAGATCAAGAGACCCAGTACTTC. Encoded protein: CASSEILDQETQYF.

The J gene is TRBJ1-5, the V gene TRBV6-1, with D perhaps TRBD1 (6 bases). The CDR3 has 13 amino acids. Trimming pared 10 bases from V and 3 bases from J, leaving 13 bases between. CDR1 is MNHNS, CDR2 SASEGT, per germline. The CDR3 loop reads CATVQGNNQPQHF. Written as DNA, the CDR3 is TGTGCCACAGTACAGGGTAACAATCAGCCCCAGCATTTT.

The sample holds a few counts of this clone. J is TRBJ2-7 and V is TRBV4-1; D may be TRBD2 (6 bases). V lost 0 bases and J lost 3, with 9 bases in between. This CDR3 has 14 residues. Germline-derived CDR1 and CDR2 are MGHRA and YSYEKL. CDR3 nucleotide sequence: TGCGCCAGCAGCCAAGAGGCGGGGTACTACGAGCAGTACTTC. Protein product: CASSQEAGYYEQYF.

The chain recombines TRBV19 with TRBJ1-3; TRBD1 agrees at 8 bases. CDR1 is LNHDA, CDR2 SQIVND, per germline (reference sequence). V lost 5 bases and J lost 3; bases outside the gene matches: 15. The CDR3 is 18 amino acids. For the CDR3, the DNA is TGTGCCAGTAGTTGGGACAGGAGCAACCCAAGGGATGGAAACACCATATATTTT. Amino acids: CASSWDRSNPRDGNTIYF.

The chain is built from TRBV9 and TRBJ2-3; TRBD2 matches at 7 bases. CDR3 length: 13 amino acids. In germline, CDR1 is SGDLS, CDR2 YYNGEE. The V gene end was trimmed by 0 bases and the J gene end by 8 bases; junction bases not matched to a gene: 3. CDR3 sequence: CASSVEQRGTQYF. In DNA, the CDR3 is TGTGCCAGCAGCGTAGAGCAGCGGGGTACGCAGTATTTT.

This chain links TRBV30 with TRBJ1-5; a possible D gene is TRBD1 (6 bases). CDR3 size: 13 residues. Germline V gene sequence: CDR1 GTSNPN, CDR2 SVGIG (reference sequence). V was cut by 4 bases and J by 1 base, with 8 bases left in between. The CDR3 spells CAWTDRSNQPQHF. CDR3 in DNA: TGTGCCTGGACAGACAGGAGCAATCAGCCCCAGCATTTT.

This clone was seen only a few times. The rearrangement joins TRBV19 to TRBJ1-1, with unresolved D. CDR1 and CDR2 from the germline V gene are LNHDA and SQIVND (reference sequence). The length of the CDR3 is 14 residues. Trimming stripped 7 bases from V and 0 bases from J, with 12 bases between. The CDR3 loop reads CASTFLLMNTEAFF. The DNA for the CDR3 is TGTGCCAGTACCTTTCTGCTGATGAACACTGAAGCTTTCTTT.

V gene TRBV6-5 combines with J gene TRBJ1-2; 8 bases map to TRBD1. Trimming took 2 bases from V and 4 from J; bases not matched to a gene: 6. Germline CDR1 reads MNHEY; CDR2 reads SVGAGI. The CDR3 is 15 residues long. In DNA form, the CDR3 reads TGTGCCAGCAGTTACCAAGGACAGGGAAGCTATGGCTACACCTTC. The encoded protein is CASSYQGQGSYGYTF.

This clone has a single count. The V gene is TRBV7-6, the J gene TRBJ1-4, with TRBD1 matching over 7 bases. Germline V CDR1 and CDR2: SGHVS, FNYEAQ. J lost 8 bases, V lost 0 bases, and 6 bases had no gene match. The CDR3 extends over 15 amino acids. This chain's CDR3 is CASSLAGPGGEKLFF. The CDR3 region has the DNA TGTGCCAGCAGCTTAGCGGGGCCAGGGGGGGAAAAACTGTTTTTT.

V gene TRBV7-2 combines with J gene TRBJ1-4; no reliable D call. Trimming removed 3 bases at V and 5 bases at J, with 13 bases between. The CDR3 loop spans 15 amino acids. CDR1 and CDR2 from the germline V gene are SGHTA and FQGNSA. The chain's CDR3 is CASSFGGGSNEKLFF. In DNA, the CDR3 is TGTGCCAGCAGCTTCGGCGGCGGAAGCAATGAAAAACTGTTTTTT.

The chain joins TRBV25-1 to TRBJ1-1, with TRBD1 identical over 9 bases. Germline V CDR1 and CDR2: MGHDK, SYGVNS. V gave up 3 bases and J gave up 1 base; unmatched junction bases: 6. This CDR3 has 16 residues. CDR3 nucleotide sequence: TGTGCCAGCAGTGAGCTCACAGGGGGCACGAACACTGAAGCTTTCTTT. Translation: CASSELTGGTNTEAFF.

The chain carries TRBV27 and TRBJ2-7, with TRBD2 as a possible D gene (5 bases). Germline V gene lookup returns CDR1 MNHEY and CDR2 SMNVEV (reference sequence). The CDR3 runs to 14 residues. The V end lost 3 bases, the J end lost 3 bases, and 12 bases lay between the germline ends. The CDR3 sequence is CASSFLTTNYEQYF. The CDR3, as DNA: TGTGCCAGCAGTTTCCTAACGACTAACTACGAGCAGTACTTC.

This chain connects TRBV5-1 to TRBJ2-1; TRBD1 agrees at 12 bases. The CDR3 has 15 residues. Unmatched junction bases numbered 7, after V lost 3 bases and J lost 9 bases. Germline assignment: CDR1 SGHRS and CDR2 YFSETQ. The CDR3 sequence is CASSSPGQGAGEQFF. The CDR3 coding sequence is TGCGCCAGCAGCTCTCCGGGACAGGGGGCGGGTGAGCAGTTCTTC.

For the CDR3, the DNA is TGTGCCAGCAGCTTAGGGTACGGGGACGGAGATACGCAGTATTTT. As protein: CASSLGYGDGDTQYF. J is TRBJ2-3 and V is TRBV7-9; the D call may be TRBD1 or TRBD2 (5 bases each). This CDR3 has 15 residues. Trimming stripped 1 base from V and 5 bases from J, with 13 bases between. Looked up from germline, CDR1 is SEHNR and CDR2 is FQNEAQ (reference sequence).

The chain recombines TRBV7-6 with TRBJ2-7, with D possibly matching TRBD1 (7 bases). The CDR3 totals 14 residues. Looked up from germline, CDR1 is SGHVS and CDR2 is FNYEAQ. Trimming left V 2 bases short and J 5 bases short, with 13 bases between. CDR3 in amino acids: CASSLRFRGDEQYF. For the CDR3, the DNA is TGTGCCAGCAGCTTACGTTTCAGGGGGGACGAGCAGTACTTC.

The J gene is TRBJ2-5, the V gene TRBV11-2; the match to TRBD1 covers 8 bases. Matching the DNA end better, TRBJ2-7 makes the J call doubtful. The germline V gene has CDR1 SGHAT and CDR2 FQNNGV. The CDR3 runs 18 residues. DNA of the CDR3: TGTGCCAGCAGCTTAGGTCAACGGGGGACAGGCCCGTCCTACGAGCAGTACTTC. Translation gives CASSLGQRGTGPSYEQYF.

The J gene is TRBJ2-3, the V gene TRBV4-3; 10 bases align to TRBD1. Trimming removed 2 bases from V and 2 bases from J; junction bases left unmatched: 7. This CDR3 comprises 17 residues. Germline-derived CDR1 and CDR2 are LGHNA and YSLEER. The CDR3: CASSQQGTGAYTDTQYF. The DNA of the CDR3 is TGCGCCAGCAGCCAACAAGGGACAGGGGCCTACACAGATACGCAGTATTTT.

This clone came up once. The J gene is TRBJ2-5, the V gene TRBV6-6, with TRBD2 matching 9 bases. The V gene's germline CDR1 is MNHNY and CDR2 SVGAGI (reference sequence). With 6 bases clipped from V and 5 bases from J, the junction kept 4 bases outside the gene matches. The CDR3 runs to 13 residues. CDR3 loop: CASSSAGGETQYF. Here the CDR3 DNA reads TGTGCCAGCAGCTCCGCGGGGGGGGAGACCCAGTACTTC.

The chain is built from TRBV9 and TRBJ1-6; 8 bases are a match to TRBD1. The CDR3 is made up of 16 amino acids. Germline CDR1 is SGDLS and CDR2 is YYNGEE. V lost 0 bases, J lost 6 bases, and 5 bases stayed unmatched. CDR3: CASSVEGTGGNSPLHF. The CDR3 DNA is TGTGCCAGCAGCGTAGAAGGGACAGGAGGTAATTCACCCCTCCACTTT.

In nucleotides, the CDR3 is TGTGCCAGCAGTGAGGCGGGGATAAACACTGAAGCTTTCTTT. Residues: CASSEAGINTEAFF. This rearrangement joins TRBV2 to TRBJ1-1, with D unclear. The germline CDR1 and CDR2 sequences are SNHLY and FYNNEI. CDR3 length: 14 residues. V was cut by 3 bases and J by 2 bases, with 10 bases left in between. Based on the CDR3 plus reference TRBV2 and TRBJ1-1, the full variable domain is EPEVTQTPSHQVTQMGQEVILRCVPISNHLYFYWYRQILGQKVEFLVSFYNNEISEKSEIFDDQFSVERPDGSNFTLKIRSTKLEDSAMYFCASSEAGINTEAFFGQGTRLTVV.

The CDR3 loop is CASRGAGGNYEQYF. The CDR3 DNA reads TGTGCCAGCAGAGGAGCGGGAGGTAACTACGAGCAGTACTTC. J is TRBJ2-7 and V is TRBV7-2; 9 nucleotides align to TRBD2. Germline CDR1 and CDR2: SGHTA and FQGNSA. V trimming: 6 bases; J trimming: 3 bases; junction bases outside the gene matches: 6. This CDR3 spans 14 amino acids.

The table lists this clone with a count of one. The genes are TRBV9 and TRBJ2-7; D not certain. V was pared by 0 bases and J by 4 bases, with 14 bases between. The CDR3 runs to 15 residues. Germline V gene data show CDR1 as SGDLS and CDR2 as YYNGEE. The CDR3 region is CASSVGTSSLYEQYF. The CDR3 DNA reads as TGTGCCAGCAGCGTAGGGACGAGCTCCCTTTACGAGCAGTACTTC.

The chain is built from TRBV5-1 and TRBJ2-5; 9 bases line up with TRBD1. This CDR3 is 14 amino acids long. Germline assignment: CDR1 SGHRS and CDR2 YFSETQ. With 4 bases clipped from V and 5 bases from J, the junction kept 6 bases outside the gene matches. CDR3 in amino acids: CASSPGTGSETQYF. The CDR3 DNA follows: TGCGCCAGCAGCCCCGGGACAGGGTCCGAGACCCAGTACTTC.